The rows below give T cell receptor beta chains drawn from one sample of a study of long-term antiretroviral therapy in people with HIV. Profiling relied on immunoSEQ multiplex PCR, and the TCRdb table lists in-frame clones only, not all of them. The table has around 20,000 clones, about 74% seen once. Source: unsorted PBMCs, taken 0.5 years before starting antiretroviral therapy. Receptors were obtained from a man younger than 30 with HIV. Each CDR3 is given with its conserved first and last residue. Each record gives: CDR3 protein, CDR3 DNA, V gene, J gene, clone size, D gene. The D gene is left open where the match is weak. Size is stated for part of the rows, as once, few or many counts, or as a class when the clone is expanded.

CDR3aa: CASSYSPYGYTF
CDR3nt: TGTGCCAGCAGTTACTCGCCGTATGGCTACACCTTC
v_gene: TRBV6-6
j_gene: TRBJ1-2
abundance: few
d_gene: NA

CDR3aa: CASSQGGARRTEAFF
CDR3nt: TGCGCCAGCAGCCAAGGGGGGGCGCGGAGGACTGAAGCTTTCTTT
v_gene: TRBV4-3
j_gene: TRBJ1-1
abundance: NA
d_gene: NA

CDR3aa: CASSIGNEQFF
CDR3nt: TGTGCCAGCAGCATAGGGAATGAGCAGTTCTTC
v_gene: TRBV7-9
j_gene: TRBJ2-1
abundance: NA
d_gene: NA

CDR3aa: CASSLSPGAYGYTF
CDR3nt: TGCGCCAGCAGCTTGTCCCCGGGGGCCTATGGCTACACCTTC
v_gene: TRBV5-1
j_gene: TRBJ1-2
abundance: once
d_gene: NA

CDR3aa: CASSEVAGSDQPQHF
CDR3nt: TGTGCCAGCAGTGAAGTCGCAGGGAGCGATCAGCCCCAGCATTTT
v_gene: TRBV6-4
j_gene: TRBJ1-5
abundance: NA
d_gene: NA

CDR3aa: CASSSRALMGDGYTF
CDR3nt: TGTGCCAGCAGCTCTCGGGCCCTTATGGGGGATGGCTACACCTTC
v_gene: TRBV7-8
j_gene: TRBJ1-2
abundance: NA
d_gene: NA

CDR3aa: CASSLESNEQFF
CDR3nt: TGTGCCAGCAGCTTGGAGTCCAATGAGCAGTTCTTC
v_gene: TRBV5-4
j_gene: TRBJ2-1
abundance: once
d_gene: NA

CDR3aa: CASSVGDRVNTGELFF
CDR3nt: TGTGCCAGCAGCGTTGGGGACCGGGTGAACACCGGGGAGCTGTTTTTT
v_gene: TRBV9
j_gene: TRBJ2-2
abundance: NA
d_gene: NA

CDR3aa: CASSLGPGQGNYEQYF
CDR3nt: TGCGCCAGCAGCTTGGGGCCGGGACAGGGAAACTACGAGCAGTACTTC
v_gene: TRBV5-1
j_gene: TRBJ2-7
abundance: NA
d_gene: TRBD1

CDR3aa: CASSHREIGLDEQYF
CDR3nt: TGTGCCAGCAGCCACAGAGAGATTGGGTTAGACGAGCAGTACTTC
v_gene: TRBV28
j_gene: TRBJ2-7
abundance: NA
d_gene: NA

CDR3aa: CASSSRYEQYF
CDR3nt: TGTGCCAGTAGTTCCAGGTACGAGCAGTACTTC
v_gene: TRBV19
j_gene: TRBJ2-7
abundance: few
d_gene: NA

CDR3aa: CASSLKNIQYF
CDR3nt: TGTGCCAGTAGCCTTAAAAACATTCAGTACTTC
v_gene: TRBV19
j_gene: TRBJ2-4
abundance: NA
d_gene: NA

CDR3aa: CAISEYGSSGNTIYF
CDR3nt: TGTGCCATCAGTGAGTATGGTAGCTCTGGAAACACCATATATTTT
v_gene: TRBV10-3
j_gene: TRBJ1-3
abundance: NA
d_gene: NA

CDR3aa: CASSFLEHRSYNEQFF
CDR3nt: TGTGCCAGCAGTTTTCTCGAGCATCGCTCCTACAATGAGCAGTTCTTC
v_gene: TRBV27
j_gene: TRBJ2-1
abundance: once
d_gene: NA

CDR3aa: CASSHLGWARTEAFF
CDR3nt: TGTGCCAGCAGCCACTTAGGTTGGGCGCGGACTGAAGCTTTCTTT
v_gene: TRBV16
j_gene: TRBJ1-1
abundance: NA
d_gene: NA

CDR3aa: CASSPGIGQPQHF
CDR3nt: TGCGCCAGCAGCCCAGGCATAGGGCAGCCCCAGCATTTT
v_gene: TRBV5-1
j_gene: TRBJ1-5
abundance: NA
d_gene: NA

CDR3aa: CASSSSGNYNEQFF
CDR3nt: TGCGCCAGCAGCTCTAGCGGGAACTACAATGAGCAGTTCTTC
v_gene: TRBV5-1
j_gene: TRBJ2-1
abundance: few
d_gene: TRBD2

CDR3aa: CASSLSGGGNQPQHF
CDR3nt: TGTGCCAGCAGCTTATCGGGGGGGGGCAATCAGCCCCAGCATTTT
v_gene: TRBV7-2
j_gene: TRBJ1-5
abundance: NA
d_gene: NA

CDR3aa: CASSYSIPFRDQPQHF
CDR3nt: TGTGCCAGCAGTTACTCGATTCCCTTCAGGGATCAGCCCCAGCATTTT
v_gene: TRBV6-6
j_gene: TRBJ1-5
abundance: once
d_gene: NA

CDR3aa: CASSYGWGEGDEQYF
CDR3nt: TGTGCCAGCAGTTACGGATGGGGGGAAGGCGACGAGCAGTACTTC
v_gene: TRBV6-5
j_gene: TRBJ2-7
abundance: NA
d_gene: NA

CDR3aa: CASSTPEQEEETQYF
CDR3nt: TGTGCCAGTAGTACGCCCGAACAGGAAGAGGAGACCCAGTACTTC
v_gene: TRBV19
j_gene: TRBJ2-5
abundance: few
d_gene: NA

CDR3aa: CASSQANQNTEAFF
CDR3nt: TGTGCCAGCAGTCAGGCAAACCAGAACACTGAAGCTTTCTTT
v_gene: TRBV6-6
j_gene: TRBJ1-1
abundance: NA
d_gene: NA

CDR3aa: CASSWTTGRIDGYTF
CDR3nt: TGTGCCAGCAGTTGGACGACAGGGAGAATAGATGGCTACACCTTC
v_gene: TRBV6-1
j_gene: TRBJ1-2
abundance: NA
d_gene: TRBD1

CDR3aa: CASSIGSRHTPNYGYTF
CDR3nt: TGTGCCAGTAGTATAGGTTCCCGGCACACCCCAAACTATGGCTACACCTTC
v_gene: TRBV19
j_gene: TRBJ1-2
abundance: NA
d_gene: NA